This TCR beta chain was identified during a study of tumor and adjacent non-tumor tissue in lung cancer. Notes on the study in general: Tumor repertoires had a smaller top 100 clone share than normal lung.

This clonotype was seen a handful of times. Its antigen is as yet unknown. The library came from three nested PCR rounds adapted from ARM-PCR protocols. TCRdb independently ran MiXCR on the multiplex PCR reads; one entry per CDR3 protein. The sample has 60,000 or so distinct CDR3 sequences; about 63% are singletons. The template was RNA from unsorted bulk tissue. More than 3 cm separated this lung sample from the edge of the tumor. The sample comprised distant non-tumor lung tissue. The receptor comes from a man in his 70s with non-small cell lung cancer.

CDR3 loop: CASGQGLGRAQYF. CDR3 sequence (DNA): TGTGCTAGCGGCCAAGGGTTGGGAAGGGCCCAGTACTTC. The chain employs TRBV14 and TRBJ2-5; possible D gene TRBD2, 6 bases. The CDR3 totals 13 residues. Germline V CDR1 and CDR2: SGHDN, FVKESK.